These 10 T cell receptor beta chains were all obtained from the same sample, sequenced in a study of T cells in Graves' hyperthyroidism and ophthalmopathy. Amplified TCR beta CDR3 regions came from RNA transcripts. Initially, a first-round RT-PCR of the TCR CDR3 employed the HTBI primer set. In TCRdb, the multiplex PCR reads were re-called with MiXCR into one record per CDR3 protein. The sample consists of 550,000 to 850,000 distinct CDR3 sequences, roughly 20% of them appearing once. Sequenced: blood. The receptors were gathered from a woman aged 45-65 years with Graves' hyperthyroidism that later progressed to Graves' ophthalmopathy.

The V call is TRBV2, the J call TRBJ2-7; 13 nucleotides line up with TRBD2. Germline V gives CDR1 SNHLY, CDR2 FYNNEI. The V and J ends lost 7 bases and 4 bases, in that order; junction bases with no gene match: 4. The CDR3 has 14 residues. The CDR3 region has the DNA TGTGCCAGCAACCCGGGACTAGCGGGGTACGAGCAGTACTTC. Its translation is CASNPGLAGYEQYF.

J is TRBJ1-1 and V is TRBV19; D is uncertain. The V end lost 0 bases, the J end lost 1 base, and 18 bases lay between the germline ends. The CDR3 is made up of 18 amino acids. Germline V gives CDR1 LNHDA, CDR2 SQIVND (reference sequence). CDR3 amino acids: CASSIDLPFSTGNTEAFF. Written as DNA, the CDR3 is TGTGCCAGTAGTATAGATCTCCCTTTTTCGACGGGGAACACTGAAGCTTTCTTT.

The chain joins TRBV11-3 to TRBJ2-7; the match to TRBD2 covers 13 bases. Germline values: CDR1 SGHNT, CDR2 YENEEA. This CDR3 is built from 15 residues. With V trimmed by 5 bases and J by 5 bases, 6 bases remained unmatched. The CDR3 DNA reads as TGTGCCAGCAGCCTCGGGACTAGCGGGGCCCACGAGCAGTACTTC. Translating gives CASSLGTSGAHEQYF.

The gene calls are TRBV19 and TRBJ2-5, with 8 bases identical to TRBD1. The ends lost 3 bases at V and 7 bases at J; junction bases unmatched: 4. The germline CDR1 and CDR2 sequences are LNHDA and SQIVND (reference sequence). There are 13 residues in the CDR3. CDR3 DNA sequence: TGTGCCAGTAGTATGACAGGGGACGGGACCCAGTACTTC. Translating gives CASSMTGDGTQYF.

This clonotype was counted at least ten times. This rearrangement joins TRBV10-2 to TRBJ2-3, with 7 positions matching TRBD2. The germline V gene encodes CDR1 WSHSY and CDR2 SAAADI. The CDR3 has 15 residues. Unmatched junction bases numbered 1, after V lost 1 base and J lost 0 bases. CDR3 sequence: CASSELGGSTDTQYF. The CDR3, as DNA: TGCGCCAGCAGTGAGTTGGGGGGGAGCACAGATACGCAGTATTTT.

The chain employs TRBV6-2 or TRBV6-3 and TRBJ2-3; 10 positions match TRBD2. The CDR3 runs to 17 residues. Per germline, CDR1 MNHEY and CDR2 SVGEGT. V shed 0 bases and J 6 bases; nucleotides not matched to a gene: 9. The CDR3 DNA reads as TGTGCCAGCAGTTACTCGTCGAGCGGGGGGGCCGAGGATACGCAGTATTTT. It codes for CASSYSSSGGAEDTQYF.

This sequence joins TRBV7-3 and TRBJ2-5; 9 nucleotides agree with TRBD2. The CDR3 runs 18 residues. CDR1 and CDR2 from the germline V gene are SGHTA and FQGTGA. V was pared by 4 bases and J by 4 bases, with 16 bases of the junction left unmatched. DNA for the CDR3: TGTGCCAGCAGCTACGTACCGATGGCTAGCGGGGAGGGAGAGACCCAGTACTTC. As protein: CASSYVPMASGEGETQYF.

In this sample, this clonotype turned up many times. The chain carries TRBV5-1 and TRBJ2-2; 8 nucleotides match TRBD1. The germline V gene has CDR1 SGHRS and CDR2 YFSETQ. This CDR3 is built from 16 residues. V gave up 1 base and J gave up 3 bases; unmatched junction bases: 5. The CDR3 DNA is TGCGCCAGCAGCTTGCCAGGGGGCAGGTACACCGGGGAGCTGTTTTTT. Residues: CASSLPGGRYTGELFF.

CDR3 protein: CSARDFRASFGFGEKLFF. CDR3 nucleotide sequence: TGCAGTGCTAGAGATTTTCGGGCTTCCTTTGGATTTGGTGAAAAACTGTTTTTT. The chain is built from TRBV20-1 and TRBJ1-4; no firm D call. Trimming took 0 bases from V and 7 from J, leaving 24 bases between them. CDR1 is DFQATT and CDR2 is SNEGSKA in the germline V gene (reference sequence). The length of the CDR3 is 18 residues.

Of note for this clonotype: This may be a read error: a much more frequent sequence differs by one nucleotide. The J gene is TRBJ1-2, the V gene TRBV6-1; 7 bases map to TRBD1. From germline, CDR1 is MNHNS and CDR2 SASEGT. V lost 5 bases to trimming and J lost 2 bases; unmatched junction nucleotides: 8. This CDR3 is 15 amino acids long. The CDR3 DNA reads as TGTGCCAGCAGTAACAGGGGATCGCGAAACTATGGCTACACCTTC. It codes for CASSNRGSRNYGYTF.